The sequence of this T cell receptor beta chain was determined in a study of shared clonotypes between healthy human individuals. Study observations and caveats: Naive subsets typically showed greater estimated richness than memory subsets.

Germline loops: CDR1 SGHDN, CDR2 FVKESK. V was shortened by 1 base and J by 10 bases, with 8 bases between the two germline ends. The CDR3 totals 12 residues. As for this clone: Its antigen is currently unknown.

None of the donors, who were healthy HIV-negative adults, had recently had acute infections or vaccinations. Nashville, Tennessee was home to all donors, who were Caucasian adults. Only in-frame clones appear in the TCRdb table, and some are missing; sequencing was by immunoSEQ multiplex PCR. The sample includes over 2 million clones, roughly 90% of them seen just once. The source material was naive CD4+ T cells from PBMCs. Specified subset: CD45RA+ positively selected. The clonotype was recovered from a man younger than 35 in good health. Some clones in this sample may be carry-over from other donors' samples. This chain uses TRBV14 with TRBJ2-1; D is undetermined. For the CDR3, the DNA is TGTGCCAGCAGCCAAGTTTCCAGAGAGCAGTTCTTC. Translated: CASSQVSREQFF.